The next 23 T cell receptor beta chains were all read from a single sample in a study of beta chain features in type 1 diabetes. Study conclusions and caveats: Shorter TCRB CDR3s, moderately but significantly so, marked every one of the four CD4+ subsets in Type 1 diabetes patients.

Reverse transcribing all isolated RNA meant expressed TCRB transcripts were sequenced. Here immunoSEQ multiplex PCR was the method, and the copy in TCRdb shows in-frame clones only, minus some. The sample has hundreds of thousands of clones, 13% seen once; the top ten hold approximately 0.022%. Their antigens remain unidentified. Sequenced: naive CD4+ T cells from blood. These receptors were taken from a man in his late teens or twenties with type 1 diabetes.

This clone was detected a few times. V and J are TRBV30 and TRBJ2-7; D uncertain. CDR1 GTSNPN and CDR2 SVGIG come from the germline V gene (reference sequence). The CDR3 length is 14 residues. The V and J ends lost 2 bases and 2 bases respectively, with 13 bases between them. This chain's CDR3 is CAWSPVEPPYEQYF. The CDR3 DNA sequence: TGTGCCTGGAGTCCAGTAGAGCCTCCCTACGAGCAGTACTTC.

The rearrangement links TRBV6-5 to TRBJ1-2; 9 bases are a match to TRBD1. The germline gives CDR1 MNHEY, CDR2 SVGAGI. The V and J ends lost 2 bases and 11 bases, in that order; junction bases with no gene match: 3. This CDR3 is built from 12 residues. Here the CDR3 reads CASSYRQGGYTF. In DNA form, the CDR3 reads TGTGCCAGCAGTTACCGACAGGGGGGATACACCTTC.

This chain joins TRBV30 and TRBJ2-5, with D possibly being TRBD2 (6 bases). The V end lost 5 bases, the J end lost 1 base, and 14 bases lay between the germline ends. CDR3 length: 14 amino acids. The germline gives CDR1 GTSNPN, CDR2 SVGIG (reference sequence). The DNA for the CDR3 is TGTGCCTGGGAACCCGGGGGAACCCAAGAGACCCAGTACTTC. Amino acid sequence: CAWEPGGTQETQYF.

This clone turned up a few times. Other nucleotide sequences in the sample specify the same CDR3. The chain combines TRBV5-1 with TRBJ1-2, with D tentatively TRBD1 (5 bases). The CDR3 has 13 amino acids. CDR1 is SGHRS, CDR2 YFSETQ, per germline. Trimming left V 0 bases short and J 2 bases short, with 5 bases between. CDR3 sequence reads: CASSLGQNYGYTF. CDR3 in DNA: TGCGCCAGCAGCTTGGGACAGAACTATGGCTACACCTTC. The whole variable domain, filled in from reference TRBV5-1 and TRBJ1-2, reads KAGVTQTPRYLIKTRGQQVTLSCSPISGHRSVSWYQQTPGQGLQFLFEYFSETQRNKGNFPGRFSGRQFSNSRSEMNVSTLELGDSALYLCASSLGQNYGYTFGSGTRLTVV.

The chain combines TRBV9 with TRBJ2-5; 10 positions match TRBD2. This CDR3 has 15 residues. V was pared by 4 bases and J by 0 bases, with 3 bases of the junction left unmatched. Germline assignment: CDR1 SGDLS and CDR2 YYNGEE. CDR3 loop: CASSLSGGYQETQYF. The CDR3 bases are TGTGCCAGCAGCCTTAGCGGGGGGTACCAAGAGACCCAGTACTTC.

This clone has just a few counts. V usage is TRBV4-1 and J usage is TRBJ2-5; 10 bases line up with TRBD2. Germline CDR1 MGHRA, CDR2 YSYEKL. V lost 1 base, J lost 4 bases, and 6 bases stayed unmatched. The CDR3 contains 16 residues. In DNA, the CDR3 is TGCGCCAGCAGCCAAGTCACTAGCGGGGTGTCAGAGACCCAGTACTTC. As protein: CASSQVTSGVSETQYF.

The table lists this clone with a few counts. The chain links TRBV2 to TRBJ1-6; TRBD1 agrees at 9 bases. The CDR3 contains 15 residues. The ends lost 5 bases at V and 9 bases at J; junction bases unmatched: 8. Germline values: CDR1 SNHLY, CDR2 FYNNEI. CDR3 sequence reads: CASSPVGQGSSPLHF. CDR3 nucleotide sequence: TGTGCCAGCAGTCCGGTGGGACAGGGAAGTTCACCCCTCCACTTT.

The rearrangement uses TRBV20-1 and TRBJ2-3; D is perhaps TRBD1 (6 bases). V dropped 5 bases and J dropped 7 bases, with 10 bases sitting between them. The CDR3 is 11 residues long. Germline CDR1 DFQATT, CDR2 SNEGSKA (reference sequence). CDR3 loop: CSAPQGYTQYF. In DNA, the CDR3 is TGCAGTGCTCCACAGGGTTATACGCAGTATTTT.

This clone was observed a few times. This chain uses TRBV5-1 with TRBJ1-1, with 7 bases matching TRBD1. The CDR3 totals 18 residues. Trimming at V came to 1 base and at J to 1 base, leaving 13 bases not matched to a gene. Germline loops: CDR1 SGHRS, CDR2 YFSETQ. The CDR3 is CASSLQSGTAFSNTEAFF. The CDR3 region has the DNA TGCGCCAGCAGCTTGCAATCCGGGACAGCCTTTTCGAACACTGAAGCTTTCTTT.

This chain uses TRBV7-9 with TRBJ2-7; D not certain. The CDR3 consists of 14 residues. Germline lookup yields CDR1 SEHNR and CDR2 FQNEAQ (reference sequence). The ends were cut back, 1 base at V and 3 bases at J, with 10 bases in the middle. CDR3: CASSLGGLSYEQYF. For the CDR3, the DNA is TGTGCCAGCAGCTTAGGAGGCCTTAGCTACGAGCAGTACTTC.

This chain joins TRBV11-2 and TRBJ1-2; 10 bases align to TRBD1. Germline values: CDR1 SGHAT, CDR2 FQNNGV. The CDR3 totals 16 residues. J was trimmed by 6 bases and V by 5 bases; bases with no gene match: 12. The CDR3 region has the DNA TGTGCCAGCAGCGCAACTACGACAGGGGGCGCGGATGGCTACACCTTC. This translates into CASSATTTGGADGYTF. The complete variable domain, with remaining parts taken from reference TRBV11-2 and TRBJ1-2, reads EAGVAQSPRYKIIEKRQSVAFWCNPISGHATLYWYQQILGQGPKLLIQFQNNGVVDDSQLPKDRFSAERLKGVDSTLKIQPAKLEDSAVYLCASSATTTGGADGYTFGSGTRLTVV.

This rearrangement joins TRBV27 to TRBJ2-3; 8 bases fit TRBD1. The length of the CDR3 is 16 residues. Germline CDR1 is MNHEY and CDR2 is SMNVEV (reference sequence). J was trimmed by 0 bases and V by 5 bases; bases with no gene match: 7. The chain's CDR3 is CASSITQGVSTDTQYF. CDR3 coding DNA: TGTGCCAGCAGTATCACACAGGGGGTTAGCACAGATACGCAGTATTTT.

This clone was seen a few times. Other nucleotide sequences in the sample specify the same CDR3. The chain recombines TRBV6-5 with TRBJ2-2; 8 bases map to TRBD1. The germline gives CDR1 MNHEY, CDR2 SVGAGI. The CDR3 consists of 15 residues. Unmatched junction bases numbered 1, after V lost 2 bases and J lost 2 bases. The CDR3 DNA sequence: TGTGCCAGCAGTTACCAGGGGGCTAACACCGGGGAGCTGTTTTTT. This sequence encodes CASSYQGANTGELFF.

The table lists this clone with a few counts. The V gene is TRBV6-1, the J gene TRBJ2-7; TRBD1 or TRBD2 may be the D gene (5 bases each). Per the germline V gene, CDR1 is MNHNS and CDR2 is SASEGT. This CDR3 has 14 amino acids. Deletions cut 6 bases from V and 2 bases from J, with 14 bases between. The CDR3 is CASRTGTDTYEQYF. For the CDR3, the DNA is TGTGCCAGCAGAACCGGGACGGATACCTACGAGCAGTACTTC.

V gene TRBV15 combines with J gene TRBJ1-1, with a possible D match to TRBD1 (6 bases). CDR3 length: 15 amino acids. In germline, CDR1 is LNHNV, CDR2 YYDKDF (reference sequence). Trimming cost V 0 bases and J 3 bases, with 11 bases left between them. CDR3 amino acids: CATSRDSGAYTEAFF. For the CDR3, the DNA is TGTGCCACCAGCAGAGATTCAGGGGCGTACACTGAAGCTTTCTTT.

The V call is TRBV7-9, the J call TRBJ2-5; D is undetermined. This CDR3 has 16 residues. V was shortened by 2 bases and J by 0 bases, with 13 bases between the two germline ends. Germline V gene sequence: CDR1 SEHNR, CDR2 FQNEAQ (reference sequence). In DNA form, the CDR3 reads TGTGCCAGCAGCTTATATGTTACGGCAGACCAAGAGACCCAGTACTTC. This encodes CASSLYVTADQETQYF.

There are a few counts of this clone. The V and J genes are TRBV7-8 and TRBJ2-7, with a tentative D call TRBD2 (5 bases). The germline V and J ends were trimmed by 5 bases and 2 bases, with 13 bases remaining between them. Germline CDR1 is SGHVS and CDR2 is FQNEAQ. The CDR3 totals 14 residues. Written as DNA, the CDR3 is TGTGCCAGCAGCAGCCCGGGGTTCACCTACGAGCAGTACTTC. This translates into CASSSPGFTYEQYF.

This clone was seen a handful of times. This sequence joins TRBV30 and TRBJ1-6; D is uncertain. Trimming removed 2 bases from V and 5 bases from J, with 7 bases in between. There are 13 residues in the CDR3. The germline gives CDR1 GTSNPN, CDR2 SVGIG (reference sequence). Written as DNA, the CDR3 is TGTGCCTGGAGTCCGCAGAATAATTCACCCCTCCACTTT. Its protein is CAWSPQNNSPLHF. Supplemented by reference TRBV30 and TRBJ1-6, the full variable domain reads SQTIHQWPATLVQPVGSPLSLECTVEGTSNPNLYWYRQAAGRGLQLLFYSVGIGQISSEVPQNLSASRPQDRQFILSSKKLLLSDSGFYLCAWSPQNNSPLHFGNGTRLTVT.

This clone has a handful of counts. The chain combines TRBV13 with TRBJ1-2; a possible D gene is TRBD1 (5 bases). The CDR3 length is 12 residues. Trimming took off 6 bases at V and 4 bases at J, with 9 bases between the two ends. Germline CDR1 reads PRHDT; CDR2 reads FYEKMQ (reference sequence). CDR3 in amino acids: CASSPGPYGYTF. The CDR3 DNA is TGTGCCAGCAGTCCAGGGCCCTATGGCTACACCTTC. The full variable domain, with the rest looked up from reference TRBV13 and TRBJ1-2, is AAGVIQSPRHLIKEKRETATLKCYPIPRHDTVYWYQQGPGQDPQFLISFYEKMQSDKGSIPDRFSAQQFSDYHSELNMSSLELGDSALYFCASSPGPYGYTFGSGTRLTVV.

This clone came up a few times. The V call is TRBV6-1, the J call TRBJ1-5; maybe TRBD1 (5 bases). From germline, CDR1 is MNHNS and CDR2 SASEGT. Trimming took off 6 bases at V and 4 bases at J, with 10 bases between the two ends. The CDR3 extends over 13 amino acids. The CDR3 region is CASRPQGNQPQHF. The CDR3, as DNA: TGTGCCAGCAGACCCCAGGGAAATCAGCCCCAGCATTTT.

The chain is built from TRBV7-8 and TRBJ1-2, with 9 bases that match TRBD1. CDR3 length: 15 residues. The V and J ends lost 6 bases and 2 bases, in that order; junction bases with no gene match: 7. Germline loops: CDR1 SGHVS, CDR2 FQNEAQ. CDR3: CASSRLGQGNYGYTF. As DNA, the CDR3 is TGTGCCAGCAGTCGCCTCGGACAGGGGAACTATGGCTACACCTTC.

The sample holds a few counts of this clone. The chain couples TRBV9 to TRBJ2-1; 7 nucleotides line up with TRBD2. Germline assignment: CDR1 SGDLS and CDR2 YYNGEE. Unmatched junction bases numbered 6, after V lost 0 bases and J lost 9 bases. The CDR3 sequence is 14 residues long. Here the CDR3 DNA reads TGTGCCAGCAGCGTAGTAAGCGGGGCAGCTGAGCAGTTCTTC. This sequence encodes CASSVVSGAAEQFF. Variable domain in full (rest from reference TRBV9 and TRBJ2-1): DSGVTQTPKHLITATGQRVTLRCSPRSGDLSVYWYQQSLDQGLQFLIQYYNGEERAKGNILERFSAQQFPDLHSELNLSSLELGDSALYFCASSVVSGAAEQFFGPGTRLTVL.

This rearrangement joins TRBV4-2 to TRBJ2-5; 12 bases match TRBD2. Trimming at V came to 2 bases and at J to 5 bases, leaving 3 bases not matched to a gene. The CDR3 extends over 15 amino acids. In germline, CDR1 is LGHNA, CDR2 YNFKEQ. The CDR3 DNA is TGTGCCAGCAGCCAAACTAGCGGGGGGCCTGAGACCCAGTACTTC. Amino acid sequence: CASSQTSGGPETQYF.